The 19 T cell receptor beta chains listed next were all sequenced from one sample in a study of T cells after yellow fever vaccination. MiXCR, applied by TCRdb to the 5' RACE reads, yields one record per CDR3 protein. The table lists roughly 500,000 distinct CDR3 sequences, 15% to 20% of them singletons, with 14% in the top ten. The sequencing used PBMCs, collected 15 days after the yellow fever booster vaccination. Receptors originate from a young man who received the YFV17D yellow fever vaccine.

This clonotype has only a few counts. V and J are TRBV6-5 and TRBJ2-7; 10 bases line up with TRBD1. The ends lost 0 bases at V and 2 bases at J; junction bases unmatched: 4. In germline, CDR1 is MNHEY, CDR2 SVGAGI. This CDR3 has 16 amino acids. This chain's CDR3 is CASSYSRGQGTYEQYF. CDR3 bases: TGTGCCAGCAGTTACTCGAGGGGACAGGGGACCTACGAGCAGTACTTC.

The V call is TRBV20-1, the J call TRBJ2-7, with D unresolved. Germline-derived CDR1 and CDR2 are DFQATT and SNEGSKA (reference sequence). Deletions cut 2 bases from V and 2 bases from J, with 13 bases between. The CDR3 covers 14 residues. The CDR3 loop reads CSARLNGRAYEQYF. Written as DNA, the CDR3 is TGCAGTGCTAGACTAAACGGGCGTGCCTACGAGCAGTACTTC.

The chain has TRBV7-8 and TRBJ2-1, with D perhaps assigned TRBD1 or TRBD2 (5 bases each). Germline assignment: CDR1 SGHVS and CDR2 FQNEAQ. The CDR3 is made up of 16 amino acids. The V end was cut by 4 bases, the J end by 0 bases, with 13 bases between. The CDR3 region is CASSWDGLSSYNEQFF. CDR3 DNA sequence: TGTGCCAGCAGCTGGGACGGACTCAGCTCCTACAATGAGCAGTTCTTC.

The chain combines TRBV4-3 with TRBJ2-5; D is unclear. The CDR3 runs to 14 residues. V lost 1 base and J lost 4, with 10 bases in between. The germline gives CDR1 LGHNA, CDR2 YSLEER. The CDR3 loop reads CASSQVAIGETQYF. CDR3 DNA: TGCGCCAGCAGCCAAGTGGCAATAGGAGAGACCCAGTACTTC.

The chain joins TRBV20-1 to TRBJ1-2; 8 bases match TRBD1. Trimming took 2 bases from V and 4 from J; bases not matched to a gene: 6. The CDR3 runs to 14 residues. Germline assignment: CDR1 DFQATT and CDR2 SNEGSKA (reference sequence). The CDR3 DNA follows: TGCAGTGCTAGAAGTCCAGGGGGCGCCTATGGCTACACCTTC. Protein sequence: CSARSPGGAYGYTF.

Only a few counts were recorded for this clonotype. The rearrangement links TRBV29-1 to TRBJ2-3; TRBD1 matches at 7 bases. The V gene end was trimmed by 6 bases and the J gene end by 1 base; junction bases not matched to a gene: 1. The germline gives CDR1 SQVTM, CDR2 ANQGSEA. This CDR3 spans 12 amino acids. The CDR3 spells CSVGQGTDTQYF. The CDR3 coding sequence is TGCAGCGTCGGACAGGGCACAGATACGCAGTATTTT.

The V gene is TRBV7-6, the J gene TRBJ2-5; D is undetermined. V dropped 2 bases and J dropped 5 bases, with 21 bases sitting between them. This CDR3 is 17 amino acids long. Germline values: CDR1 SGHVS, CDR2 FNYEAQ. Here the CDR3 reads CASSLKLVGIRAETQYF. DNA of the CDR3: TGTGCCAGCAGCTTAAAATTGGTGGGGATTCGAGCGGAGACCCAGTACTTC.

This clonotype was seen a few times. The genes are TRBV12-3 or TRBV12-4 and TRBJ2-7, with 10 bases aligning to TRBD1. The CDR3 runs 13 residues. Losses at the gene ends were 9 bases for V and 4 bases for J; bases not matched to a gene: 6. CDR3 coding DNA: TGTGCCAGTAAATGGGACAGGGGTTACGAGCAGTACTTC. Amino acids: CASKWDRGYEQYF.

The chain links TRBV19 to TRBJ2-1, with TRBD2 matching over 10 bases. The CDR3 runs to 16 residues. The germline V gene has CDR1 LNHDA and CDR2 SQIVND (reference sequence). Germline trimming cut 4 bases from V and 6 bases from J; bases unmatched to any gene: 9. Here the CDR3 DNA reads TGTGCCAGTAGTACCCCGAGCGGGAGGGCCACCAATGAGCAGTTCTTC. It encodes CASSTPSGRATNEQFF.

This clonotype was detected only a few times. V and J are TRBV5-1 and TRBJ2-3, with 7 bases that match TRBD1. With 4 bases clipped from V and 0 bases from J, the junction kept 5 bases outside the gene matches. The CDR3 extends over 15 amino acids. Germline values: CDR1 SGHRS, CDR2 YFSETQ. The CDR3 is CASSIQGLSTDTQYF. CDR3 in DNA: TGCGCCAGCAGCATACAGGGGTTAAGCACAGATACGCAGTATTTT.

The rearrangement uses TRBV6-2 or TRBV6-3 and TRBJ2-7; the D call may be TRBD1 or TRBD2 (5 bases each). Germline CDR1 MNHEY, CDR2 SVGEGT. This CDR3 comprises 14 residues. Trimming removed 0 bases from V and 2 bases from J, with 8 bases in between. The CDR3 nucleotides are TGTGCCAGCAGTTACTCGGGGGAGACCTACGAGCAGTACTTC. Translating gives CASSYSGETYEQYF.

The J gene is TRBJ1-1, the V gene TRBV6-5, with no clear D. Trimming took off 0 bases at V and 1 base at J, with 6 bases between the two ends. Germline CDR1 MNHEY, CDR2 SVGAGI. The CDR3 has 14 amino acids. For the CDR3, the DNA is TGTGCCAGCAGTTACTCGACGAGGAACACTGAAGCTTTCTTT. Protein product: CASSYSTRNTEAFF.

A note on this clonotype: At one boundary the junction diverges from the germline segment, which might be a read error. The V and J genes are TRBV7-7 and TRBJ1-1; maybe TRBD1 (6 bases). The CDR3 spans 15 residues. Germline V gene lookup returns CDR1 SSHAT and CDR2 FNYEAQ (reference sequence). The DNA for the CDR3 is TGTGCTAGCAGCCCCCATTGGGGGGCGAACACTGAAGCTTTCTTT. It encodes CASSPHWGANTEAFF.

This sequence joins TRBV20-1 and TRBJ2-7, with TRBD2 matching 9 bases. V dropped 2 bases and J dropped 0; count of bases not matched to a gene: 5. The CDR3 loop spans 15 amino acids. CDR1 DFQATT and CDR2 SNEGSKA come from the germline V gene (reference sequence). CDR3 in amino acids: CSARSLAGSSYEQYF. DNA for the CDR3: TGCAGTGCTAGATCCCTAGCGGGGAGCTCCTACGAGCAGTACTTC.

The J gene is TRBJ2-1, the V gene TRBV2; unclear D gene. The CDR3 extends over 12 amino acids. V lost 8 bases and J 5 bases, leaving 10 bases between the germline ends. CDR1 and CDR2 from the germline V gene are SNHLY and FYNNEI. CDR3 coding DNA: TGTGCCAGCCCTGGTACGGACAATGAGCAGTTCTTC. Translating it yields CASPGTDNEQFF.

This chain connects TRBV23-1 to TRBJ2-3, with a possible D match to TRBD2 (5 bases). TRBV23-1 is designated an ORF whose function remains uncertain. The CDR3 length is 13 residues. The V end lost 7 bases, the J end lost 2 bases, and 10 bases lay between the germline ends. DNA for the CDR3: TGCGCCAGCACCCAACTAGTCACAGATACGCAGTATTTT. Its protein product is CASTQLVTDTQYF.

The J gene is TRBJ2-1, the V gene TRBV20-1; possibly TRBD1 for D (6 bases). The CDR3 is 12 residues long. Germline loops: CDR1 DFQATT, CDR2 SNEGSKA (reference sequence). Trimming took 7 bases from V and 3 from J, leaving 10 bases between them. CDR3 loop: CSGSRGYNEQFF. Here the CDR3 DNA reads TGCAGTGGGTCCAGGGGCTACAATGAGCAGTTCTTC.

This clonotype was seen only a few times. V gene TRBV7-6 combines with J gene TRBJ2-7; no firm D call. Germline lookup yields CDR1 SGHVS and CDR2 FNYEAQ. The CDR3 is 13 residues long. Trimming took off 5 bases at V and 2 bases at J, with 10 bases between the two ends. CDR3 in amino acids: CASSTGPTYEQYF. The CDR3, as DNA: TGTGCCAGCAGCACCGGACCGACCTACGAGCAGTACTTC.

V usage is TRBV15 and J usage is TRBJ1-4; D is ambiguous. The CDR3 extends over 13 amino acids. V lost 0 bases and J 7 bases, leaving 6 bases between the germline ends. Germline loops: CDR1 LNHNV, CDR2 YYDKDF (reference sequence). The DNA of the CDR3 is TGTGCCACCAGCAGAGATCTCGGTGAAAAACTGTTTTTT. Translated, it gives CATSRDLGEKLFF.